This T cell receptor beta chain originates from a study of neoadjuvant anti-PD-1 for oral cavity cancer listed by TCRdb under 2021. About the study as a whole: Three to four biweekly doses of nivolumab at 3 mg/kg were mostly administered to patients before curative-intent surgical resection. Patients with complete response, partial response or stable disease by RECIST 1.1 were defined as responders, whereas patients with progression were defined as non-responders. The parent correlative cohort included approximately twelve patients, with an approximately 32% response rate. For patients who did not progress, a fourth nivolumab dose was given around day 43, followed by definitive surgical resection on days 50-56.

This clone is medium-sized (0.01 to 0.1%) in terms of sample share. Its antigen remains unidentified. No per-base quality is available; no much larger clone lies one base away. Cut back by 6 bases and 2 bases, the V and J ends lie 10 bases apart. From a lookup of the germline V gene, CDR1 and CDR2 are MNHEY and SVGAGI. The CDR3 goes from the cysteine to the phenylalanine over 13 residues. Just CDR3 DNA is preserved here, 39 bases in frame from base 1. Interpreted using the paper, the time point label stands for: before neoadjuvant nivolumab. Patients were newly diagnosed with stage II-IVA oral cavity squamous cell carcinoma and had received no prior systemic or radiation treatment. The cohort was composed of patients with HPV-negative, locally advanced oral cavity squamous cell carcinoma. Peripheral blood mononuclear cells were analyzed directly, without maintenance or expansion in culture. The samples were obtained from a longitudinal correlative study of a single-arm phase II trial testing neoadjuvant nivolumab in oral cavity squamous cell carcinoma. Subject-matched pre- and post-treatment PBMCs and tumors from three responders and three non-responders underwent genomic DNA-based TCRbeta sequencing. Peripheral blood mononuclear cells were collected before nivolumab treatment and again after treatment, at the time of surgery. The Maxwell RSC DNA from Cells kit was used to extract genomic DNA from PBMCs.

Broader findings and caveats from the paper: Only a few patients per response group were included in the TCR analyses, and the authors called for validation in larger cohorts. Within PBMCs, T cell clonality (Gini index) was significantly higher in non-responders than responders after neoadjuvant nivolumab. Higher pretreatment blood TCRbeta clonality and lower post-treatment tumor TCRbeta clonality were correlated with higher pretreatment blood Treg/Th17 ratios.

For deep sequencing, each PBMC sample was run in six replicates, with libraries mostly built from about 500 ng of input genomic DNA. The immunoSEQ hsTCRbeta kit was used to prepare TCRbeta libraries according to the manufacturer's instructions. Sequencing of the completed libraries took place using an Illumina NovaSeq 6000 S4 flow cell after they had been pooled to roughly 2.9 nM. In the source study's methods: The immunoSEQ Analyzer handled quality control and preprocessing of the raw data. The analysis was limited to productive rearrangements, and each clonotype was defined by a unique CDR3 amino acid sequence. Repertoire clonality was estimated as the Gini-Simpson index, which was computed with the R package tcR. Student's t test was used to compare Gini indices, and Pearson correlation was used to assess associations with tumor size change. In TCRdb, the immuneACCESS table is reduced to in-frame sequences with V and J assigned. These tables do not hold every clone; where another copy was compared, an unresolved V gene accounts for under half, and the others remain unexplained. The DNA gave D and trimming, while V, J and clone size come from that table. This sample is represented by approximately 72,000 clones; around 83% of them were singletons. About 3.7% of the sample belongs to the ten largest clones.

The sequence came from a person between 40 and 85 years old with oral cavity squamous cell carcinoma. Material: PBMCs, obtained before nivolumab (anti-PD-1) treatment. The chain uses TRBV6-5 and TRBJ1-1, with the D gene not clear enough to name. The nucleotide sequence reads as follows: TGTGCCAGCAGCTTCGGATTAAACACTGAAGCTTTCTTT. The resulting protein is CASSFGLNTEAFF.